The clone carrying this T cell receptor (beta chain) has a single count. Authors' methods: Nucleated cell number was recorded as an estimate derived from reference gene primer amplification. Clones were sequenced by immunoSEQ multiplex PCR, and TCRdb holds only the in-frame ones, with some missing. The V and J calls and clone size come from that table; D and trimming were worked out from the DNA. Found here are 130,000 to 150,000 clones, roughly 79% of them singletons; the top ten hold roughly 8%. These data belong to a study of blood T cell repertoires in COVID-19. Whole-study context: Collection of acute and convalescent COVID-19 samples took place in the United States, Italy and Spain. T cells, B-cell-depleted T cells, or PBMCs provided the cDNA or gDNA that served as material.

This CDR3 region has 13 residues. Germline V gives CDR1 MNHNS, CDR2 SASEGT. The V end was cut by 2 bases, the J end by 7 bases, with 11 bases between. The TCR comes from a human donor with acute or convalescent COVID-19. The donor label of this sample is uncertain. The chain joins TRBV6-1 to TRBJ2-5; TRBD2 might be the D (5 bases). Sequenced input: peripheral blood. CDR3 sequence reads: CASSENGDGTQYF. DNA of the CDR3: TGTGCCAGCAGTGAAAACGGGGATGGGACCCAGTACTTC.